Listed below are T cell receptor beta chains from one sample, sequenced in a study of T cells in Graves' hyperthyroidism and ophthalmopathy. TCRdb re-called the multiplex PCR reads through MiXCR, storing one row per CDR3 protein. The sample has 250,000 to 350,000 distinct CDR3 sequences; 22% are singletons. The sequenced sample consisted of blood. These receptors were obtained from a man younger than 45 with Graves' ophthalmopathy. CDR3s include the opening cysteine and the closing phenylalanine or tryptophan. Each record gives: J gene, clone size, D gene, V gene, CDR3 DNA, CDR3 protein. A D gene is named only where the DNA matches it firmly. Expanded clones are given a class, and other clones once, few, many or no size at all.

J: TRBJ2-1
size: .
D: TRBD1
V: TRBV20-1
DNA: TGCAGTGCTGGAGACGACAGGGGGCCCGATGAGCAGTTCTTC
CDR3: CSAGDDRGPDEQFF

J: TRBJ1-5
size: many
D: TRBD1
V: TRBV30
DNA: TGTGCCTGGAGTCGCGACAGGGGGCTCGATCAGCCCCAGCATTTT
CDR3: CAWSRDRGLDQPQHF

J: TRBJ2-1
size: .
D: .
V: TRBV3-1
DNA: TGTGCCAGCAGCACAACACCACGATGGAATGAGCAGTTCTTC
CDR3: CASSTTPRWNEQFF

J: TRBJ1-4
size: few
D: .
V: TRBV28
DNA: TGTGCCAGCAGTTACAGAAGAACTAATGAAAAACTGTTTTTT
CDR3: CASSYRRTNEKLFF

J: TRBJ1-5
size: few
D: .
V: TRBV5-1
DNA: TGCGCCAGCAGCCCTGGATCGGGACAGCCCCAGCATTTT
CDR3: CASSPGSGQPQHF

J: TRBJ2-7
size: .
D: .
V: TRBV5-1
DNA: TGCGCCAGCAGCGCAGGAGGTCCGGGGGAGCAGTACTTC
CDR3: CASSAGGPGEQYF

J: TRBJ2-1
size: .
D: TRBD2
V: TRBV2
DNA: TGTGCCAGCTCCGGGACTAGCGGGAGAGTGGGTGCGTTCTTC
CDR3: CASSGTSGRVGAFF

J: TRBJ1-2
size: .
D: .
V: TRBV5-6
DNA: TGTGCCAGCGAGGGCAGTCACGGCTACACCTTC
CDR3: CASEGSHGYTF

J: TRBJ2-5
size: few
D: .
V: TRBV5-1
DNA: TGCGCCAGCAGCCCGGCGGGACCGGCCCAAGAGACCCAGTACTTC
CDR3: CASSPAGPAQETQYF

J: TRBJ1-5
size: few
D: TRBD1
V: TRBV27
DNA: TGTGCCAGCAGGAAGGGACAGGCGGGCAATCAGCCCCAGCATTTT
CDR3: CASRKGQAGNQPQHF

J: TRBJ2-1
size: .
D: .
V: TRBV6-2/TRBV6-3
DNA: TGTGCCAGCAGTTCTAACCTAGCCCCAAGCTCACATGAGCAGTTCTTC
CDR3: CASSSNLAPSSHEQFF

J: TRBJ2-6
size: .
D: .
V: TRBV9
DNA: TGTGCCAGCAGCGTAAAAACTGGGGCCAACGTCCTGACTTTC
CDR3: CASSVKTGANVLTF

J: TRBJ1-2
size: .
D: .
V: TRBV25-1
DNA: TGTGCCAGCAGTGAATCCCTACAGGTAGCCCATGGCTACACCTTC
CDR3: CASSESLQVAHGYTF

J: TRBJ2-1
size: .
D: .
V: TRBV13
DNA: TGTGCCAGCAGCTTAGGCCTTAATTACAATGAGCAGTTCTTC
CDR3: CASSLGLNYNEQFF

J: TRBJ2-1
size: many
D: .
V: TRBV20-1
DNA: TGCAGTGCTAGAGATATTGCGGGCCCATACAATGAGCAGTTCTTC
CDR3: CSARDIAGPYNEQFF

J: TRBJ1-2
size: many
D: .
V: TRBV11-2
DNA: TGTGCCAGCAGCTTAGGATTGGGGGACTATGGCTACACCTTC
CDR3: CASSLGLGDYGYTF

J: TRBJ2-1
size: .
D: .
V: TRBV27
DNA: TGTGCCAGCGCGGATGCCAGCGGGCCCTACAATGAGCAGTTCTTC
CDR3: CASADASGPYNEQFF

J: TRBJ2-3
size: .
D: TRBD1
V: TRBV5-8
DNA: TGTGCCAGCAGCTCAGACAGGGTAGACGCAGATACGCAGTATTTT
CDR3: CASSSDRVDADTQYF

J: TRBJ2-7
size: .
D: .
V: TRBV30
DNA: TGTGCCTGGAGTGTACTAGAGTTTGGGGCAGGGTTCCACGAGCAGTACTTC
CDR3: CAWSVLEFGAGFHEQYF

J: TRBJ1-5
size: few
D: .
V: TRBV2
DNA: TGTGCCAGCAGTGAGTTCAGGTATAGCAATCAGCCCCAGCATTTT
CDR3: CASSEFRYSNQPQHF

J: TRBJ2-7
size: .
D: .
V: TRBV28
DNA: TGTGCCAGCAGTTTAGGGCAGAATCTCTACGAGCAGTACTTC
CDR3: CASSLGQNLYEQYF

J: TRBJ2-7
size: .
D: .
V: TRBV19
DNA: TGTGCCACGGCGAACCAGGGTCTCAACGAGCAGTACTTC
CDR3: CATANQGLNEQYF

J: TRBJ2-1
size: many
D: .
V: TRBV20-1
DNA: TGCAGTGCTAGAGAAGGGGTATCTGGGAATGAGCAGTTCTTC
CDR3: CSAREGVSGNEQFF

J: TRBJ1-1
size: many
D: .
V: TRBV5-1
DNA: TGCGCCAGCAGCTTGATTCCGGATGCTGAAGCTTTCTTT
CDR3: CASSLIPDAEAFF

J: TRBJ2-4
size: .
D: .
V: TRBV5-1
DNA: TGCGCCAGCTCCCCAGGCGGTAATAGGTTCTCTTTAGCCAAAAACATTCAGTACTTC
CDR3: CASSPGGNRFSLAKNIQYF

J: TRBJ2-1
size: .
D: .
V: TRBV12-3/TRBV12-4
DNA: TGTGCCAGCAGTCCAAGGACGGGCCCCATCGGGAACAATGAGCAGTTCTTC
CDR3: CASSPRTGPIGNNEQFF

J: TRBJ1-1
size: once
D: .
V: TRBV6-1
DNA: TGTGCCAGCAGTGAACTAACTGAAGCTTTCTTT
CDR3: CASSELTEAFF

J: TRBJ2-7
size: few
D: .
V: TRBV12-3/TRBV12-4
DNA: TGTGCCAGCAGTTTCATCCAGATACCCTACGAGCAGTACTTC
CDR3: CASSFIQIPYEQYF

J: TRBJ2-5
size: .
D: TRBD1
V: TRBV27
DNA: TGTGCCAGCAGTTACCAGTCCGGGACAGGCAAAGAGACCCAGTACTTC
CDR3: CASSYQSGTGKETQYF

J: TRBJ2-7
size: few
D: .
V: TRBV28
DNA: TGTGCCAGCAGTTTCCCCGGTACCTACGAGCAGTACTTC
CDR3: CASSFPGTYEQYF

J: TRBJ1-1
size: .
D: TRBD1
V: TRBV5-5
DNA: TGTGCCAGCAGCGCGACAGGGGTTCGGGGCACTGAAGCTTTCTTT
CDR3: CASSATGVRGTEAFF

J: TRBJ2-3
size: .
D: TRBD2
V: TRBV12-3/TRBV12-4
DNA: TGTGCCAGCAGTGCGAGCGGGAGGACGCAGTATTTT
CDR3: CASSASGRTQYF

J: TRBJ2-2
size: .
D: .
V: TRBV30
DNA: TGTGCCTGGACCCCCGGGGGTAGATACACCGGGGAGCTGTTTTTT
CDR3: CAWTPGGRYTGELFF

J: TRBJ2-6
size: once
D: .
V: TRBV24-1
DNA: TGTGCCACCAGTGGGGAGCCCTCTGGGGCCAACGTCCTGACTTTC
CDR3: CATSGEPSGANVLTF

J: TRBJ2-7
size: .
D: TRBD2
V: TRBV20-1
DNA: TGCAGTGCTAGACTCACTAGCGGGAGGTCCGAGCAGTACTTC
CDR3: CSARLTSGRSEQYF

J: TRBJ2-3
size: .
D: TRBD2
V: TRBV19
DNA: TGTGCCACCACCTCTAGACTAGCGGGAACAGATACGCAGTATTTT
CDR3: CATTSRLAGTDTQYF

J: TRBJ1-5
size: few
D: TRBD1
V: TRBV12-3/TRBV12-4
DNA: TGTGCCAGCAGACTAGCGGGACAGGATGTCGGCGAGACCCGGGGGCCCCAGCATTTT
CDR3: CASRLAGQDVGETRGPQHF

J: TRBJ2-3
size: .
D: TRBD2
V: TRBV9
DNA: TGTGCCAGCAGCGTAGGACTAGCGGGAGGGCCAACAGATACGCAGTATTTT
CDR3: CASSVGLAGGPTDTQYF

J: TRBJ2-1
size: .
D: .
V: TRBV7-3
DNA: TGTGCCAGCAGCTTAAACAGGTTGAACAATGAGCAGTTCTTC
CDR3: CASSLNRLNNEQFF

J: TRBJ2-2
size: many
D: .
V: TRBV3-1
DNA: TGTGCCAGCAGCCAAGTACTTGACACCGGGGAGCTGTTTTTT
CDR3: CASSQVLDTGELFF

J: TRBJ1-4
size: .
D: .
V: TRBV20-1
DNA: TGCAGTGCTAGCGTTCCTGGGCGGGAAAAACTGTTTTTT
CDR3: CSASVPGREKLFF

J: TRBJ2-1
size: .
D: TRBD2
V: TRBV24-1
DNA: TGTGCCACCAGTGATTTCCTTGGCGGGAGGGCCTCGAATGAGCAGTTCTTC
CDR3: CATSDFLGGRASNEQFF

J: TRBJ1-1
size: .
D: TRBD1
V: TRBV19
DNA: TGTGCCAGTAGGCGGGGACAGGCGTCAGGCTCCACTGAAACTTTCTTT
CDR3: CASRRGQASGSTETFF

J: TRBJ1-5
size: many
D: TRBD1
V: TRBV2
DNA: TGTGCCAGCAGGGGACAGGGCCATCAGCCCCAGCATTTT
CDR3: CASRGQGHQPQHF

J: TRBJ2-3
size: .
D: TRBD2
V: TRBV5-6
DNA: TGTGCCAGCACCCTTGGCGGGAGCCTCCGTGATACGCAGTATTTT
CDR3: CASTLGGSLRDTQYF

J: TRBJ2-5
size: .
D: .
V: TRBV27
DNA: TGTGCCAGCAGTTTGGGGGGACCACTTAGGACCCAGTACTTC
CDR3: CASSLGGPLRTQYF

J: TRBJ2-7
size: many
D: TRBD2
V: TRBV7-8
DNA: TGTGCCAGCAGCTTAATTGCTCTAGCGGGTGCCTACGAGCAGTACTTC
CDR3: CASSLIALAGAYEQYF

J: TRBJ2-4
size: .
D: .
V: TRBV20-1
DNA: TGCAGTGCCGAGGATGGAGGGGCAGCCAAAAACATTCAGTACTTC
CDR3: CSAEDGGAAKNIQYF

J: TRBJ1-1
size: .
D: TRBD1
V: TRBV28
DNA: TGTGCCAGCAGTTTAGGAGGACAGGGTGTCGCTTTCTTT
CDR3: CASSLGGQGVAFF

J: TRBJ2-1
size: .
D: .
V: TRBV20-1
DNA: TGCAGTGCTAGAGATGTTGTAGCGACGACCTACAATGAGCAGTTCTTC
CDR3: CSARDVVATTYNEQFF

J: TRBJ2-5
size: many
D: TRBD1
V: TRBV18
DNA: TGTGCCAGCTCACTGGGGACAGGGGGCCAAGAGACCCAGTACTTC
CDR3: CASSLGTGGQETQYF

J: TRBJ2-7
size: once
D: .
V: TRBV2
DNA: TGTGCCAGCAACAGTGTGTTCTCCAGTAAAGCCTACGAGCAGTACTTC
CDR3: CASNSVFSSKAYEQYF

J: TRBJ2-5
size: few
D: .
V: TRBV19
DNA: TGTGCCAGTAGTAGCTCGGGACGAGTAATTAAAGAGACCCAGTACTTC
CDR3: CASSSSGRVIKETQYF

J: TRBJ1-1
size: .
D: .
V: TRBV6-1
DNA: TGTGCCAGCAGTCAAAGCAGGAACACTGAAGCTTTCTTT
CDR3: CASSQSRNTEAFF

J: TRBJ2-7
size: .
D: TRBD1
V: TRBV2
DNA: TGTGCCAGCAACACCGGGACAGGGGGCTTCGAGCAGTACTTC
CDR3: CASNTGTGGFEQYF

J: TRBJ2-7
size: many
D: .
V: TRBV5-6
DNA: TGTGCCAGCAGCTACCCCTGGGGGGGCGGAAACGAGCAGTACTTC
CDR3: CASSYPWGGGNEQYF

J: TRBJ1-5
size: many
D: .
V: TRBV3-1
DNA: TGTGCCAGCAGCCAAGATTTTCGGGGGCGAGATCAGCCCCAGCATTTT
CDR3: CASSQDFRGRDQPQHF

J: TRBJ2-1
size: .
D: .
V: TRBV19
DNA: TGTGCCAGTAGTATGGTGACAGTGGGTTCGGATGAGCAGTTCTTC
CDR3: CASSMVTVGSDEQFF

J: TRBJ1-1
size: few
D: TRBD1
V: TRBV7-8
DNA: TGTGCCAGCAGTTACAATATAAAAAGGACAGGGGGCGAGGCGGGCACTGAAGCTTTCTTT
CDR3: CASSYNIKRTGGEAGTEAFF

J: TRBJ1-5
size: many
D: TRBD1
V: TRBV7-8
DNA: TGTGCCAGCAGCCTAAGTACAGGGGACTATGGGCCCCAGCATTTT
CDR3: CASSLSTGDYGPQHF